The entry below describes one T cell receptor beta chain. Its antigen is still unknown. The sample is drawn from a study of T-cell memory formation after mild COVID-19. Turning to the study itself: TCR clusters were mostly donor specific. Overall study findings and caveats: SARS-CoV-2 specificity was not confirmed for second-wave clones peaking on day 37. Researchers found some responding clones in pre-infection memory, a sign that cross-reactive memory joined. Day 15 to 85 contracting clones showed balanced CD4/CD8; later expanders leaned CD4+.

CDR3 length equals 15 residues. Unmatched junction bases numbered 4, after V lost 5 bases and J lost 2 bases. Germline CDR1 MNHNY, CDR2 SVGAGI (reference sequence). Each CDR3 protein gets one entry after TCRdb re-called the 5' RACE reads with MiXCR. This sample yields some 300,000 distinct CDR3 sequences, of which approximately 19% are seen a single time; under 25% belongs to the top ten. Sequences were obtained from PBMCs or a T cell subset sorted from them (not recorded which). The V call is TRBV6-6, the J call TRBJ2-1, with TRBD1 identical over 9 bases. The receptor's source is a man between 18 and 29 years old who had mild COVID-19 (a few samples of this study predate the infection). Cell type and time point are not known. The chain's CDR3 is CASSRTGGAYNEQFF. The DNA for the CDR3 is TGTGCCAGCAGTCGAACAGGGGGCGCCTACAATGAGCAGTTCTTC.